The 30 T cell receptor beta chains in this list originate from one sample, sequenced in a study of cytomegalovirus exposure and HLA in healthy donors. Sequenced by immunoSEQ multiplex PCR; TCRdb stores in-frame clones only, minus some. The sample gives around 160,000 clones, 88% of which show up once; roughly 3% is in the top ten. The source material was PBMCs. Source of these receptors: a young man in good health and CMV-seronegative.

This chain joins TRBV18 and TRBJ2-1, with D possibly TRBD1 on 5 matching bases. The CDR3 runs 15 residues. Per the germline V gene, CDR1 is KGHSH and CDR2 is LQKENI. V was shortened by 4 bases and J by 0 bases, with 10 bases between the two germline ends. The CDR3 nucleotides are TGTGCCAGCTCACTTGGAGACAGCTCCTACAATGAGCAGTTCTTC. This encodes CASSLGDSSYNEQFF. The full variable domain, rest sourced from reference TRBV18 and TRBJ2-1, is NAGVMQNPRHLVRRRGQEARLRCSPMKGHSHVYWYRQLPEEGLKFMVYLQKENIIDESGMPKERFSAEFPKEGPSILRIQQVVRGDSAAYFCASSLGDSSYNEQFFGPGTRLTVL.

The chain employs TRBV5-4 and TRBJ2-1; D unresolved. Germline CDR1 SGHNT, CDR2 YYREEE (reference sequence). Trimming pared 4 bases from V and 5 bases from J, leaving 7 bases between. The CDR3 loop spans 12 amino acids. The CDR3 region is CASSLRDNEQFF. In nucleotides, the CDR3 is TGTGCCAGCAGCCTGAGAGACAATGAGCAGTTCTTC. The whole variable domain, remainder taken from reference TRBV5-4 and TRBJ2-1, is ETGVTQSPTHLIKTRGQQVTLRCSSQSGHNTVSWYQQALGQGPQFIFQYYREEENGRGNFPPRFSGLQFPNYSSELNVNALELDDSALYLCASSLRDNEQFFGPGTRLTVL.

The CDR3 DNA sequence: TGCGCCAGCAGCCTCCGCGGAGCAAACAATCAGCCCCAGCATTTT. This gives the protein CASSLRGANNQPQHF. The chain couples TRBV4-1 to TRBJ1-5; D unresolved. With 4 bases removed from V and 3 bases from J, the gap between germline ends came to 13 bases. The germline V gene encodes CDR1 MGHRA and CDR2 YSYEKL. The CDR3 sequence is 15 residues long.

This chain uses TRBV7-9 with TRBJ1-1, with D tentatively TRBD1 (5 bases). Germline lookup yields CDR1 SEHNR and CDR2 FQNEAQ (reference sequence). The V end was cut by 1 base, the J end by 7 bases, with 13 bases between. This CDR3 contains 14 residues. This CDR3 reads CASSLGLTDSEAFF. CDR3 nucleotide sequence: TGTGCCAGCAGCTTAGGTTTGACAGATAGTGAAGCTTTCTTT. The whole variable domain, remainder taken from reference TRBV7-9 and TRBJ1-1, is DTGVSQNPRHKITKRGQNVTFRCDPISEHNRLYWYRQTLGQGPEFLTYFQNEAQLEKSRLLSDRFSAERPKGSFSTLEIQRTEQGDSAMYLCASSLGLTDSEAFFGQGTRLTVV.

The chain has TRBV7-6 and TRBJ2-7; 9 bases agree with TRBD2. The CDR3 has 14 amino acids. CDR1 is SGHVS and CDR2 is FNYEAQ in the germline V gene. The CDR3 sequence: CASRLADTSCEQYV. The CDR3 bases are TGTGCCAGCCGACTAGCGGATACCTCCTGCGAGCAGTACGTC.

The genes are TRBV5-6 and TRBJ2-7; TRBD2 might be the D (5 bases). CDR3 size: 13 residues. Germline CDR1 reads SGHDT; CDR2 reads YYEEEE. The germline V and J ends were trimmed by 4 bases and 7 bases, with 15 bases remaining between them. The CDR3, as DNA: TGTGCCAGCAGCCTGGGAAGCGGTCGTGAGCAGTACTTC. Translating it yields CASSLGSGREQYF.

The CDR3 DNA reads as TGTGCCAGCAGTGAGCGAGGGATTGGGGAGACCCAGTACTTC. It is translated as CASSERGIGETQYF. The chain joins TRBV2 to TRBJ2-5; possibly TRBD2 for D (5 bases). Germline-derived CDR1 and CDR2 are SNHLY and FYNNEI. CDR3 length equals 14 residues. V was clipped by 3 bases and J by 5 bases, with 13 bases between them.

The chain is built from TRBV27 and TRBJ2-3; 8 bases are a match to TRBD1. The CDR3 runs to 15 residues. The V gene's germline CDR1 is MNHEY and CDR2 SMNVEV (reference sequence). V shed 3 bases, J shed 1 base, and the junction held 3 bases outside the gene matches. The CDR3 bases are TGTGCCAGCAGTTTCATGACAGGGGGCACAGATACGCAGTATTTT. It encodes CASSFMTGGTDTQYF.

The chain is built from TRBV10-3 and TRBJ1-5, with D tentatively TRBD1 (5 bases). The germline CDR1 and CDR2 sequences are ENHRY and SYGVKD. V was trimmed by 6 bases and J by 1 base, leaving 10 bases between them. The length of the CDR3 is 14 residues. The CDR3 DNA sequence: TGTGCCATCAGCGAAGGGGTAAGCAATCAGCCCCAGCATTTT. This gives the protein CAISEGVSNQPQHF.

The J gene is TRBJ1-2, the V gene TRBV28, with D tentatively TRBD1 (6 bases). Germline loops: CDR1 MDHEN, CDR2 SYDVKM. The CDR3 spans 11 residues. V was trimmed by 10 bases and J by 6 bases, leaving 12 bases between them. The CDR3 here is CAITGLDGYTF. In DNA form, the CDR3 reads TGTGCCATCACAGGGTTGGATGGCTACACCTTC.

The chain is built from TRBV15 and TRBJ1-1; no clear D. Between the trimmed V and J ends, which lost 3 bases and 2 bases, there was a span of 4 bases. Germline V lookup: CDR1 LNHNV, CDR2 YYDKDF (reference sequence). The CDR3 has 12 amino acids. The CDR3 nucleotides read TGTGCCACCAGCAGTATAAACACTGAAGCTTTCTTT. Protein product: CATSSINTEAFF.

V usage is TRBV4-1 and J usage is TRBJ1-1; weak D call: TRBD1 (5 bases). Trimming shortened V by 3 bases and J by 5 bases, and 19 bases separated the two germline ends. Germline V gene sequence: CDR1 MGHRA, CDR2 YSYEKL. The CDR3 spans 16 residues. The CDR3 sequence: CASSHGEATGGTEAFF. CDR3 sequence (DNA): TGCGCCAGCAGCCATGGTGAGGCCACCGGGGGAACTGAAGCTTTCTTT.

V and J are TRBV5-4 and TRBJ2-1; 12 bases agree with TRBD1. The CDR3 is 16 amino acids. The trim removed 4 bases at V and 8 bases at J, leaving 10 bases unmatched. In germline, CDR1 is SGHNT, CDR2 YYREEE (reference sequence). CDR3 region: CASSSGGQGAKDEQFF. In nucleotides, the CDR3 is TGTGCCAGCAGCAGCGGGGGACAGGGGGCAAAGGATGAGCAGTTCTTC. The whole variable domain, filled in from reference TRBV5-4 and TRBJ2-1, reads ETGVTQSPTHLIKTRGQQVTLRCSSQSGHNTVSWYQQALGQGPQFIFQYYREEENGRGNFPPRFSGLQFPNYSSELNVNALELDDSALYLCASSSGGQGAKDEQFFGPGTRLTVL.

The genes are TRBV29-1 and TRBJ2-7, with 7 bases identical to TRBD1. The CDR3 loop spans 15 amino acids. Trimming removed 3 bases from V and 1 base from J; junction bases left unmatched: 9. Looked up from germline, CDR1 is SQVTM and CDR2 is ANQGSEA. This chain's CDR3 is CSVDIPGTASYEQYF. The DNA for the CDR3 is TGCAGCGTTGACATCCCCGGGACAGCATCCTACGAGCAGTACTTC.

V and J are TRBV1 and TRBJ2-7; the table assigns TRBD2, which was not confirmed against the DNA. TRBV1 is designated a pseudogene. The CDR3 consists of 14 residues. The CDR3 DNA follows: TGCACCAGCAGCCAAGACAGCGGACTGGGAGAGCAGTACGTC. The encoded protein is CTSSQDSGLGEQYV.

The V and J genes are TRBV2 and TRBJ1-4; 10 bases are a match to TRBD1. The CDR3 spans 13 residues. Germline trimming cut 5 bases from V and 13 bases from J; bases unmatched to any gene: 7. Germline CDR1 reads SNHLY; CDR2 reads FYNNEI. CDR3 amino acids: CASSSRTGGGLFF. The CDR3 DNA follows: TGTGCCAGCAGTTCGAGGACAGGGGGAGGACTGTTTTTT.

The chain carries TRBV7-6 and TRBJ2-5; the match to TRBD1 covers 9 bases. V dropped 1 base and J dropped 5; count of bases not matched to a gene: 11. This CDR3 contains 17 residues. CDR1 SGHVS and CDR2 FNYEAQ come from the germline V gene. The CDR3 is CASSLVGAGQGTETQYF. CDR3 nucleotide sequence: TGTGCCAGCAGCTTAGTCGGGGCGGGACAGGGTACGGAGACCCAGTACTTC.

V is TRBV7-2 and J is TRBJ1-5; 7 nucleotides line up with TRBD1. V lost 2 bases, J lost 1 base, and 5 bases stayed unmatched. This CDR3 spans 16 amino acids. Germline assignment: CDR1 SGHTA and CDR2 FQGNSA. DNA of the CDR3: TGTGCCAGCAGCTTATCGGACAGGTGGAGCAATCAGCCCCAGCATTTT. Its translation is CASSLSDRWSNQPQHF.

The CDR3 loop reads CASSSGSDTQYF. The CDR3 region has the DNA TGTGCCAGCAGCTCGGGGTCCGATACGCAGTATTTT. V and J are TRBV27 and TRBJ2-3; maybe TRBD2 (5 bases). The germline gives CDR1 MNHEY, CDR2 SMNVEV (reference sequence). The CDR3 is 12 residues long. V lost 6 bases and J 6 bases, leaving 10 bases between the germline ends.

The V call is TRBV6-5, the J call TRBJ1-2; D not certain. CDR1 is MNHEY, CDR2 SVGAGI, per germline. The ends were cut back, 4 bases at V and 7 bases at J, with 13 bases in the middle. This CDR3 contains 13 residues. CDR3 protein: CASSSKGEGGYTF. CDR3 nucleotide sequence: TGTGCCAGCAGTTCCAAGGGAGAAGGTGGCTACACCTTC.

The chain has TRBV9 and TRBJ2-2; 7 positions match TRBD2. CDR3 length: 14 amino acids. The germline gives CDR1 SGDLS, CDR2 YYNGEE. After removal of 0 bases from V and 4 bases from J, the junction contained 0 bases not matched to a gene. In DNA form, the CDR3 reads TGTGCCAGCAGCGTAGGGGGGGGCACCGGGGAGCTGTTTTTT. Residues: CASSVGGGTGELFF.

The chain couples TRBV29-1 to TRBJ2-5; D not certain. Deletions cut 5 bases from V and 4 bases from J, with 11 bases between. The V gene's germline CDR1 is SQVTM and CDR2 ANQGSEA. CDR3 length equals 12 residues. CDR3 nucleotide sequence: TGCAGCGTTAAGTATGGCCGAGAGACCCAGTACTTC. It encodes CSVKYGRETQYF.

The chain recombines TRBV5-1 with TRBJ1-6; 8 bases align to TRBD1. This CDR3 has 14 residues. The trim removed 4 bases at V and 10 bases at J, leaving 7 bases unmatched. Looked up from germline, CDR1 is SGHRS and CDR2 is YFSETQ. Here the CDR3 reads CASSLGQGGSPLHF. CDR3 DNA sequence: TGCGCCAGCAGCCTAGGACAGGGAGGATCACCCCTCCACTTT. The full variable domain, rest sourced from reference TRBV5-1 and TRBJ1-6, is KAGVTQTPRYLIKTRGQQVTLSCSPISGHRSVSWYQQTPGQGLQFLFEYFSETQRNKGNFPGRFSGRQFSNSRSEMNVSTLELGDSALYLCASSLGQGGSPLHFGNGTRLTVT.

The rearrangement links TRBV5-1 to TRBJ2-1, with TRBD2 identical over 9 bases. CDR3 length: 16 residues. V was pared by 0 bases and J by 8 bases, with 9 bases of the junction left unmatched. Germline CDR1 is SGHRS and CDR2 is YFSETQ. The CDR3 DNA is TGCGCCAGCAGCTTGGCAAGCGGGGGGCCAACCGATGAGCAGTTCTTC. Amino acids: CASSLASGGPTDEQFF.

This chain links TRBV9 with TRBJ1-2; tentative D call: TRBD1 (5 bases). V was trimmed by 0 bases and J by 4 bases, leaving 13 bases between them. CDR3 length: 15 residues. Per germline, CDR1 SGDLS and CDR2 YYNGEE. The CDR3 region is CASSVGSRTFYGYTF. CDR3 coding DNA: TGTGCCAGCAGCGTAGGGTCACGGACATTCTATGGCTACACCTTC.

The chain uses TRBV6-5 and TRBJ1-2; 7 nucleotides align to TRBD1. Trimming removed 6 bases from V and 8 bases from J; junction bases left unmatched: 18. Germline V lookup: CDR1 MNHEY, CDR2 SVGAGI. This CDR3 is 16 amino acids long. CDR3 bases: TGTGCCAGCAGCTACAGCCCAAACGACAGGGCGGGCGGCTACACCTTC. It translates to CASSYSPNDRAGGYTF.

This clone was detected once. The gene calls are TRBV27 and TRBJ1-2, with 8 bases fitting TRBD1. This CDR3 has 17 amino acids. Germline CDR1 reads MNHEY; CDR2 reads SMNVEV (reference sequence). Trimming took 6 bases from V and 4 from J; bases not matched to a gene: 16. The CDR3 nucleotides read TGTGCCAGCAGCCTGCTGAGTCGGACAGGGAACTTCTATGGCTACACCTTC. The encoded protein is CASSLLSRTGNFYGYTF.

This clone appeared a few times. The J gene is TRBJ1-2, the V gene TRBV18; maybe TRBD1 (6 bases). CDR1 and CDR2 (germline): KGHSH, LQKENI. Trimming took off 5 bases at V and 4 bases at J, with 17 bases between the two ends. This CDR3 spans 15 amino acids. CDR3 coding DNA: TGTGCCAGCTCAGCCAACAGGGAACCTGTCTATGGCTACACCTTC. Protein sequence: CASSANREPVYGYTF.

J is TRBJ2-1 and V is TRBV7-8, with TRBD2 matching 11 bases. CDR3 size: 15 residues. CDR1 is SGHVS, CDR2 FQNEAQ, per germline. Trimming removed 1 base from V and 10 bases from J; junction bases left unmatched: 6. The CDR3 reads CASSLELAGAQEQFF. Written as DNA, the CDR3 is TGTGCCAGCAGCTTAGAACTAGCGGGGGCGCAAGAGCAGTTCTTC.

The V gene is TRBV27, the J gene TRBJ1-1; 10 bases agree with TRBD1. The CDR3 covers 13 residues. J was trimmed by 2 bases and V by 9 bases; bases with no gene match: 3. Germline values: CDR1 MNHEY, CDR2 SMNVEV (reference sequence). The CDR3 here is CASWDRGNTEAFF. The CDR3 nucleotides are TGTGCCAGTTGGGACAGGGGAAACACTGAAGCTTTCTTT.